This TCR beta chain is from a study of human T cells and chemical hapten exposure. Looking at the study overall: A patient group, mainly female, showed alopecia areata, totalis or universalis.

Study findings and constraints: Relative to controls, expanded TCRs formed significantly more large CDR3 similarity clusters.

Sample time point: pre-sensitization, week 0. The treatment: therapeutic diphenylcyclopropenone sensitization with weekly scalp DPC. The CDR3 runs to 18 residues. Germline CDR1 and CDR2: LNHDA and SQIVND (reference sequence). V shed 0 bases, J shed 4 bases, and the junction held 12 bases outside the gene matches. Points on this clonotype: The target antigen is unknown.

TCRdb reprocessed the RACE reads with MiXCR, giving one entry per CDR3 protein. The sample yields around 350,000 distinct CDR3 sequences, 5% to 6.5% seen once. This rearrangement joins TRBV19 to TRBJ2-1, with 7 bases matching TRBD1. Material: whole blood, obtained in connection with sensitization to the hapten diphenylcyclopropenone (DPC). The receptor comes from a woman between 18 and 30 years old with alopecia areata. Some clones in this sample may be carry-over from other donors' samples. The CDR3 loop reads CASSIDGPTGTLYNEQFF. In nucleotides, the CDR3 is TGTGCCAGTAGTATAGATGGGCCGACAGGGACACTTTACAATGAGCAGTTCTTC.